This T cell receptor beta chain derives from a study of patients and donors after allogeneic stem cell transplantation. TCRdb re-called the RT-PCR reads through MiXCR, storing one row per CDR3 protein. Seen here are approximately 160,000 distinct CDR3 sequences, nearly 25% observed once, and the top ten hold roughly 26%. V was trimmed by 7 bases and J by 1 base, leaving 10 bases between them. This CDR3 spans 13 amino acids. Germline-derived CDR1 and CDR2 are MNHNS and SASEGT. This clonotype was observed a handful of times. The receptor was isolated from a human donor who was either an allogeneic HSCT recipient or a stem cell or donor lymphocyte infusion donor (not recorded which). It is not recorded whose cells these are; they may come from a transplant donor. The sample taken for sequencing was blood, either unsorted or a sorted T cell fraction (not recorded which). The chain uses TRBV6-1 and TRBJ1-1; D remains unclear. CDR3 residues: CASTVVANTEAFF. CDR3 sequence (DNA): TGTGCCAGCACAGTGGTAGCGAACACTGAAGCTTTCTTT.